The T cell receptor beta chain described here comes from a study of glioma-infiltrating T cells after dendritic cell vaccination. Amplification used 60 V beta primers and 13 J beta primers. Sequencing used immunoSEQ multiplex PCR; TCRdb keeps in-frame clones, though not all of them. The top ten clones hold approximately 2.9% of a sample with approximately 82,000 clones, roughly 89% of them seen once. Selection required adequate fresh-frozen tumor tissue plus more than two years' survival data. PBMC were collected before vaccination, two weeks after the third vaccination, and at progression. The germline V gene has CDR1 MDHEN and CDR2 SYDVKM. This CDR3 has 14 amino acids. V was clipped by 6 bases and J by 6 bases, with 15 bases between them.

The receptor was isolated from a human donor with glioblastoma. The chain is built from TRBV28 and TRBJ1-5, with no clear D. Sequencing was performed on blood, taken before dendritic cell vaccination. The CDR3 nucleotides are TGTGCCAGCAGAGCCAGCGGGGTGGGTCAGCCCCAGCATTTT. Amino acids: CASRASGVGQPQHF.